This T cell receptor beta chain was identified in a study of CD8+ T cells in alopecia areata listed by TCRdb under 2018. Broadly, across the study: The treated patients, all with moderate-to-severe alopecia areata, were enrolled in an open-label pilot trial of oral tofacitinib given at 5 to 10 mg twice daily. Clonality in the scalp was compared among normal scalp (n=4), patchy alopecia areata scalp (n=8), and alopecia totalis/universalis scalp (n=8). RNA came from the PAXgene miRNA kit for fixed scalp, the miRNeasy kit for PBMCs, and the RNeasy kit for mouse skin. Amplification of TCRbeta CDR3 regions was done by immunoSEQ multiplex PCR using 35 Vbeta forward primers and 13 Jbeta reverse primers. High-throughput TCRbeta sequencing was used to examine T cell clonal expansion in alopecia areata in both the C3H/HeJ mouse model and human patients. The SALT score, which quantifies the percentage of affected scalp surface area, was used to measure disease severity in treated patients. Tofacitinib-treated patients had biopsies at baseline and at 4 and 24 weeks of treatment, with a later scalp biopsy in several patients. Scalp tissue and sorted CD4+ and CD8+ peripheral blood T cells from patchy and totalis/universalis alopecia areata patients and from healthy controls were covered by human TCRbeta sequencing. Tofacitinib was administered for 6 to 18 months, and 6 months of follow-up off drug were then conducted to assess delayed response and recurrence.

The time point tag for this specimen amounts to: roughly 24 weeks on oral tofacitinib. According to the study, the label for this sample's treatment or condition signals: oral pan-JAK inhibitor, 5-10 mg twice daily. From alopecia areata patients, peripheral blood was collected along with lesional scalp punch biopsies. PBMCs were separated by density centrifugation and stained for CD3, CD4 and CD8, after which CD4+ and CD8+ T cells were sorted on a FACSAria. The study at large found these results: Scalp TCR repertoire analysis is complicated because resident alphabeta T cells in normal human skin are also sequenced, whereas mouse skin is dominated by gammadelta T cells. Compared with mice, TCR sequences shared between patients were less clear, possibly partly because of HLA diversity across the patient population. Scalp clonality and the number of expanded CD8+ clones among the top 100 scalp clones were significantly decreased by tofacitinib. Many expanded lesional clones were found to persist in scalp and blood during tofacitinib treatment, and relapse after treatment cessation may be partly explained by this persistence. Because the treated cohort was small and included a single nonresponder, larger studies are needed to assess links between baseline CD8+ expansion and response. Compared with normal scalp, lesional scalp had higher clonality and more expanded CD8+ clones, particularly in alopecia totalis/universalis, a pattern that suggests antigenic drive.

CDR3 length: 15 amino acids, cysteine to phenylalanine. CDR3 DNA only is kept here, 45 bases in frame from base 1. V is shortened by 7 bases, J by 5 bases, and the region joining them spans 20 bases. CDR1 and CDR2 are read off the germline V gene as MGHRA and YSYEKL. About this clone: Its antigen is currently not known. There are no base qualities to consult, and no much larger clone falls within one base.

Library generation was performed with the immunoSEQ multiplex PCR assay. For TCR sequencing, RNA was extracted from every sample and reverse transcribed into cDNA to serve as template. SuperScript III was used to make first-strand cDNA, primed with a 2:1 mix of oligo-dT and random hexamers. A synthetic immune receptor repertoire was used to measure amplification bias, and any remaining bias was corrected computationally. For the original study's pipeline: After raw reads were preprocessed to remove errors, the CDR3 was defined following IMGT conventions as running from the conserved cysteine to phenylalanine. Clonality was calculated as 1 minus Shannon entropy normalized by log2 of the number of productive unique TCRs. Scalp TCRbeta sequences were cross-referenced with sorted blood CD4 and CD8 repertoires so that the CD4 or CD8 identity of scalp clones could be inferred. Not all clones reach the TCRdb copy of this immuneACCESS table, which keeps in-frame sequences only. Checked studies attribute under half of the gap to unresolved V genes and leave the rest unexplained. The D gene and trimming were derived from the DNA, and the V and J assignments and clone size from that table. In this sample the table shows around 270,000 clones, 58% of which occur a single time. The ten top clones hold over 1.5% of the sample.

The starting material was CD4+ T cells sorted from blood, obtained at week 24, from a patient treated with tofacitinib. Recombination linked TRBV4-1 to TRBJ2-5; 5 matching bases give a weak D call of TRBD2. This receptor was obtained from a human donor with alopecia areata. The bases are TGCGCCAGCAACACCCCGCAGAGGGTGTTGGAGACCCAGTACTTC. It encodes CASNTPQRVLETQYF.